The rows below give T cell receptor beta chains drawn from one sample of a study of cytomegalovirus exposure and HLA in healthy donors. Method: immunoSEQ multiplex PCR; TCRdb's copy keeps in-frame clones and lacks some. The data show some 100,000 clones, approximately 70% seen once. Specimen: PBMCs. The origin of the receptors is a woman under 30 in good health and CMV-seropositive. Both conserved end residues are part of each CDR3. D genes are given only for firm matches. Where a row states a size, it is once, few, many or the class of an expanded clone; other rows omit it.

j_call v_call d_call clone_size cdr3_aa cdr3_nt
TRBJ2-1 TRBV13 TRBD1 . CASSLVPGTGSYNEQFF TGTGCCAGCAGCTTAGTTCCCGGGACAGGCTCCTACAATGAGCAGTTCTTC
TRBJ2-6 TRBV4-3 . few CASSPPEGSGANVLTF TGCGCCAGCAGCCCCCCCGAGGGTTCTGGGGCCAACGTCCTGACTTTC
TRBJ2-1 TRBV19 TRBD2 . CASSRVGTSGRYEQFF TGTGCCAGTAGTAGAGTGGGGACTAGCGGGAGGTATGAGCAGTTCTTC
TRBJ2-1 TRBV4-3 . . CASSQDLEQGGYEQFF TGCGCCAGCAGCCAAGATTTAGAACAGGGCGGTTATGAGCAGTTCTTC
TRBJ1-5 TRBV7-9 TRBD1 . CASSLGQGETAQHF TGTGCCAGCAGCTTAGGGCAGGGGGAGACAGCCCAGCATTTT
TRBJ2-7 TRBV7-8 TRBD2 . CASSLRREDYEQYF TGTGCCAGCAGCTTAAGACGGGAGGACTACGAGCAGTACTTC
TRBJ2-5 TRBV4-1 TRBD2 few CASSQTGLAGETQYF TGCGCCAGCAGCCAAACAGGACTAGCGGGAGAGACCCAGTACTTC
TRBJ2-3 TRBV19 TRBD1 . CASSIRRTGPDTQYF TGTGCCAGTAGTATTCGTAGGACAGGGCCAGATACGCAGTATTTT
TRBJ2-3 TRBV15 TRBD1 . CATSRGQGVVTDTQYF TGTGCCACCAGCAGGGGACAGGGGGTAGTCACAGATACGCAGTATTTT
TRBJ2-1 TRBV7-3 TRBD2 . CASSWKAGGGNEQFF TGTGCCAGCAGCTGGAAAGCGGGAGGGGGGAATGAGCAGTTCTTC
TRBJ2-5 TRBV15 TRBD1 . CATSREDRRETQYF TGTGCCACCAGCAGAGAGGACAGGAGGGAGACCCAGTACTTC
TRBJ2-1 TRBV27 . . CASSSGASAYNEQFF TGTGCCAGCAGTTCAGGGGCCTCGGCCTACAATGAGCAGTTCTTC
TRBJ1-5 TRBV10-3 . . CAISPGDLDQPQHF TGTGCCATCAGTCCCGGAGACCTGGATCAGCCCCAGCATTTT
TRBJ2-2 TRBV12-5 . . CASGLVLGQRVGELFF TGTGCTAGTGGTTTGGTACTCGGGCAGAGGGTTGGGGAGCTGTTTTTT
TRBJ2-7 TRBV29-1 TRBD2 . CSVEDREGVTFEQYF TGCAGCGTTGAAGATCGGGAGGGGGTGACCTTCGAGCAGTACTTC
TRBJ2-4 TRBV19 . once CASSISLAKNIQYF TGTGCCAGTAGTATCTCTTTAGCCAAAAACATTCAGTACTTC
TRBJ2-1 TRBV29-1 . . CSVMLGAGKDYNEQFF TGCAGCGTTATGTTGGGGGCCGGGAAAGACTACAATGAGCAGTTCTTC
TRBJ2-7 TRBV27 TRBD1 . CASSFGTGAEQYF TGTGCCAGCAGTTTCGGGACAGGAGCCGAGCAGTACTTC
TRBJ2-7 TRBV5-4 . once CASSLAQGLYEQYF TGTGCCAGCAGCTTGGCGCAGGGGCTGTACGAGCAGTACTTC
TRBJ2-7 TRBV4-3 TRBD1 . CASSHETGEQYF TGCGCCAGCAGCCACGAGACAGGGGAGCAGTACTTC
TRBJ1-5 TRBV4-3 TRBD1 . CASSARRTGMGGEPQHF TGCGCCAGCAGCGCTAGAAGGACAGGCATGGGGGGAGAGCCCCAGCATTTT
TRBJ2-7 TRBV14 TRBD1 few CASSRGQGHEQYF TGTGCCAGCAGCCGGGGACAGGGACACGAGCAGTACTTC
TRBJ1-2 TRBV12-1 . . CASSLGQGYGYTF TGTGCCAGCAGCTTGGGACAGGGGTATGGCTACACCTTC
TRBJ2-5 TRBV7-8 TRBD1 . CASSATGGQETQYF TGTGCCAGCAGCGCCACAGGGGGTCAAGAGACCCAGTACTTC
TRBJ2-5 TRBV4-1 TRBD2 . CASSQPGLAGGKVQETQYF TGCGCCAGCAGCCAACCGGGACTAGCGGGAGGGAAGGTCCAAGAGACCCAGTACTTC
TRBJ1-1 TRBV4-1 . . CASSQGPEAFF TGCGCCAGCAGCCAAGGGCCCGAAGCTTTCTTT
TRBJ2-3 TRBV4-3 . few CASSQDWRLDTDTQYF TGCGCCAGCAGCCAAGATTGGAGACTAGACACAGATACGCAGTATTTT
TRBJ2-7 TRBV14 TRBD2 . CASSQDGLLAGSEQYF TGTGCCAGCAGCCAAGATGGTTTACTAGCGGGTTCCGAGCAGTACTTC
TRBJ2-7 TRBV29-1 TRBD2 few CSVDGTSGSRYF TGCAGCGTTGACGGGACTAGCGGGAGCAGGTACTTC
TRBJ2-3 TRBV28 . . CASSAGFRSTDTQYF TGTGCCAGCAGTGCGGGATTTCGGAGCACAGATACGCAGTATTTT
TRBJ2-5 TRBV28 TRBD2 . CASSITLAGGFMETQYF TGTGCCAGCAGTATCACGCTAGCGGGGGGTTTTATGGAGACCCAGTACTTC
TRBJ2-7 TRBV27 TRBD2 . CASSSPVVSGTSEQYF TGTGCCAGCAGTTCCCCCGTGGTGAGCGGGACTTCCGAGCAGTACTTC
TRBJ2-7 TRBV30 . . CALGREGSYEQYF TGTGCCTTGGGGCGGGAAGGATCCTACGAGCAGTACTTC
TRBJ1-3 TRBV18 . . CASSPGAEAGNTIYF TGTGCCAGCTCACCAGGGGCGGAAGCTGGAAACACCATATATTTT
TRBJ2-3 TRBV11-1 TRBD2 . CASSPGREGSTDTQYF TGTGCCAGCAGCCCTGGGCGGGAGGGAAGCACAGATACGCAGTATTTT
TRBJ2-1 TRBV7-3 TRBD2 . CASSLTTSVNYNEQFF TGTGCCAGCAGCTTAACGACTAGCGTAAATTACAATGAGCAGTTCTTC
TRBJ2-1 TRBV7-2 . . CASSSTSWAEQFF TGTGCCAGCAGCTCAACTAGCTGGGCTGAGCAGTTCTTC